The T cell receptor (beta chain) under discussion was sequenced for a study of T cells after yellow fever vaccination. The CDR3 covers 15 residues. CDR1 and CDR2 from the germline V gene are MNHNS and SASEGT. Trimming removed 3 bases at V and 2 bases at J, with 12 bases between. TCRdb ran MiXCR on the 5' RACE reads and lists one entry per CDR3 protein. The repertoire holds a few hundred thousand distinct CDR3 sequences, with roughly 3.9% as singletons. This clonotype was recorded a few times. Its antigen is currently unknown. Broader study findings: A secondary response was less intense yet reached its peak sooner, at day 5 versus 15.

The specimen comprised PBMCs, sampled 5 days after the yellow fever booster vaccination. This TCR was sampled from a man aged 18 to 30 who received the YFV17D yellow fever vaccine. This chain uses TRBV6-1 with TRBJ2-3; D remains ambiguous. CDR3: CASSDSPKATDTQYF. The DNA for the CDR3 is TGTGCCAGCAGTGACAGTCCGAAGGCCACAGATACGCAGTATTTT.